This T cell receptor (beta chain) stems from a study of blood T cell repertoires in COVID-19. On the study more broadly: Spain, Italy and the United States supplied samples that represented acute and convalescent COVID-19. Sources were T cells, B-cell-depleted T cells, or PBMCs; the material itself was cDNA or gDNA.

Germline-derived CDR1 and CDR2 are MNHEY and SMNVEV (reference sequence). The CDR3 is 13 residues long. The V end lost 3 bases, the J end lost 0 bases, and 5 bases lay between the germline ends. As handled by the study authors: How many nucleated cells were present was estimated from reference gene primer amplification. Clones were read by immunoSEQ multiplex PCR, and TCRdb kept only the in-frame ones, dropping some. For V, J and clone size, that table is used; D and trimming come from the DNA. The sample comprises 130,000 to 150,000 clones, 88% of which are singletons, and over 9.5% rests with the top ten.

Sequenced: peripheral blood. This receptor was taken from a man aged 45 to 65 with active or convalescent COVID-19. J is TRBJ1-1 and V is TRBV27; no firm D call. CDR3 DNA sequence: TGTGCCAGCAGTTTGGCCCTGAACACTGAAGCTTTCTTT. Its protein is CASSLALNTEAFF.